This TCR beta chain was obtained from a study of naive and memory T cell subsets. CMV status came from CD4+ T cell IFNgamma after overnight CMV lysate stimulation of fresh PBMCs. As concerns this clonotype: Its antigen is unknown.

CDR1 and CDR2 from the germline V gene are MDHEN and SYDVKM. Trimming took 6 bases from V and 0 from J, leaving 12 bases between them. The CDR3 covers 15 residues. Two oligonucleotides, mixed equimolar, formed the beta constant-region primer covering TRBC1 and TRBC2. Four rounds of PCR amplified the ligated cDNA using nested alpha and beta constant-region primers plus SP2. A 12-nucleotide UMI and the SP2 primer were added to the cDNA 3' end by oligonucleotide ligation. TCRdb itself ran the UMI-ligation and nested PCR reads through MiXCR, one entry per CDR3 protein. The data contain under 150,000 distinct CDR3 sequences, about 20% of them singletons. General study points: Naive repertoires, especially CD8, held a few larger clonotypes, possibly memory cells re-expressing CD45RA. TCR abundance followed a power law differing between naive and memory subsets. In CD4 and CD8 cells, diversity dropped from naive through EMRA.

This chain connects TRBV28 to TRBJ1-3; D not certain. The TCR sequence derives from a human donor in good health. Sequencing used naive CD8+ T cells from blood. This chain's CDR3 is CASRGGKTSGNTIYF. In nucleotides, the CDR3 is TGTGCCAGCAGGGGAGGGAAGACCTCTGGAAACACCATATATTTT. The whole variable domain, remainder taken from reference TRBV28 and TRBJ1-3, is DVKVTQSSRYLVKRTGEKVFLECVQDMDHENMFWYRQDPGLGLRLIYFSYDVKMKEKGDIPEGYSVSREKKERFSLILESASTNQTSMYLCASRGGKTSGNTIYFGEGSWLTVV.